This T cell receptor (beta chain) was recorded in a study of T-cell memory formation after mild COVID-19. Whole-study results and caveats: Some responding clones appeared in pre-infection memory, suggesting cross-reactive memory joined. A second wave expanding day 15 to 37 was CD4+-biased; contracting clones were balanced.

The CDR3 covers 13 residues. Trimming cost V 5 bases and J 5 bases, with 12 bases left between them. Germline V gene sequence: CDR1 SEHNR, CDR2 FQNEAQ (reference sequence). TCRdb ran MiXCR on the 5' RACE reads and lists one entry per CDR3 protein. The profile covers around 250,000 distinct CDR3 sequences, with about 16% appearing a single time and about a fifth taken by the ten largest. Of note for this clonotype: The antigen is undetermined.

The sequencing sample was made of PBMCs or a T cell subset sorted from them (not recorded which). The chain carries TRBV7-9 and TRBJ2-5; D not resolved. This receptor was taken from a man between 18 and 29 years old who had mild COVID-19 (a few samples of this study predate the infection). Cell type and time point are not known. The CDR3 nucleotides are TGTGCCAGCAGCCCCCCAGCACGGGAGACCCAGTACTTC. The encoded protein is CASSPPARETQYF. The whole variable domain, filled in from reference TRBV7-9 and TRBJ2-5, reads DTGVSQNPRHKITKRGQNVTFRCDPISEHNRLYWYRQTLGQGPEFLTYFQNEAQLEKSRLLSDRFSAERPKGSFSTLEIQRTEQGDSAMYLCASSPPARETQYFGPGTRLLVL.